This T cell receptor (beta chain) came from a study of blood T cell repertoires in COVID-19 (TCRdb year 2020). In terms of the full investigation: The collaborator samples originated in the United States, Italy and Spain and spanned the acute and convalescent phases of COVID-19. The prospective study material was composed of cDNA or gDNA derived from T cells, B-cell-depleted T cells, or PBMCs. The dataset comprised deeply sampled blood TCRbeta repertoires from subjects exposed to, actively infected with, or recovered from COVID-19. The repertoires were released in a freely available public database intended as a resource for research on the immune response to SARS-CoV-2. Samples came from the ongoing ImmuneRACE study (first 160 participants) plus 1,254 subjects from 6 global collaborators. The sample metadata nearly always contained a de-identified subject ID, COVID-19 status, age in years and sex. HLA class I and class II types, where available, came from metadata supplied by the sample provider rather than from assay-based typing.

What the work shows at the level of the full study, not this receptor alone: The quantity of clinical and demographic metadata differed by source and by participant and was supplied without curation.

For this clone: Its antigen target is currently unknown. The record has no base qualities; no much larger clone is one base away.

Samples from volunteer blood donors who had recovered from COVID-19 were contributed by a second Seattle source. Each collaborating institution followed its own protocols to collect whole blood in K2EDTA tubes. For TCRbeta analysis, collaborators shipped samples as frozen whole blood, isolated PBMCs, or DNA extracted from either of those sample types. V is pared back by 1 base and J by 4 bases, with 13 bases lying between the germline termini. The CDR3 sequence holds 16 residues, the cysteine and phenylalanine included. Only the CDR3 DNA is retained, 48 bases long and in frame from the first base. The germline V gene encodes CDR1 MDHEN and CDR2 SYDVKM. TCRbeta CDR3 regions were amplified from genomic DNA by means of the immunoSEQ Assay, a bias-controlled multiplex PCR. Per the source publication's procedure: Within the assay, amplification of reference gene primers was used to estimate how many nucleated cells each sample contained. To quantify the absolute abundance of each unique TCRbeta CDR3 rearrangement, sequence reads were collapsed and filtered. For each sample, productive Simpson clonality was calculated as the square root of Simpson's diversity index over productive rearrangements. Here the immuneACCESS table is served through TCRdb, limited to in-frame sequences with V and J called. Missing clones are a known gap in these copies; in checked studies unresolved V genes cover under half, and the rest lacks a known reason. For V, J and clone size, that table is used; D and trimming come from the DNA. The sample profile shows about 160,000 clones; just under 85% of them were found once. Together, the top ten hold approximately 7.7% of the sample.

The chain was built from TRBV28 and TRBJ1-4; TRBD1 is a possible D gene, resting on 5 matching bases. This receptor was identified in a man aged 40-49 years who had recovered from COVID-19. The specimen was peripheral blood. The DNA is as follows: TGTGCCAGCAGTTTATTCGCAGGGAAGGGTAATGAAAAACTGTTTTTT. Its coded protein is CASSLFAGKGNEKLFF.